The source of this TCR beta chain is a study of T cell responses to AZD1222 COVID-19 vaccine. Study-wide findings and caveats: The study reported that nearly half of spike-specific TCRs target unmutated variant regions. Across the whole spike, CD4 TCRs peaked at regions 160-218 and 743-854. Spike-specific TCR breadth and depth were elevated following two AZD1222 doses.

Second-dose schedules of about 4 or about 12 weeks were combined. Method: immunoSEQ multiplex PCR; TCRdb's copy keeps in-frame clones and lacks some. The table lists 100,000 to 150,000 clones, 85% to 90% of them singletons. Details on this clone: Its antigen is currently unknown.

CDR3 size: 14 residues. V was cut by 3 bases and J by 5 bases, with 14 bases left in between. Germline lookup yields CDR1 MDHEN and CDR2 SYDVKM. This TCR derives from an adult who received the AZD1222 COVID-19 vaccine. The rearrangement links TRBV28 to TRBJ2-7; D perhaps matches TRBD1 (5 bases). The material sequenced was peripheral blood, taken 28 days after the second AZD1222 dose. CDR3 loop: CASSFQGKRDEQYF. The DNA for the CDR3 is TGTGCCAGCAGTTTCCAGGGTAAAAGGGACGAGCAGTACTTC. Full variable domain (outside the CDR3, taken from reference TRBV28 and TRBJ2-7): DVKVTQSSRYLVKRTGEKVFLECVQDMDHENMFWYRQDPGLGLRLIYFSYDVKMKEKGDIPEGYSVSREKKERFSLILESASTNQTSMYLCASSFQGKRDEQYFGPGTRLTVT.